Listed below are T cell receptor beta chains from one sample, sequenced in a study of blood T cell repertoires in COVID-19. Assay: immunoSEQ multiplex PCR; the TCRdb copy retains only in-frame clones and omits some. This table holds approximately 79,000 clones, roughly 80% found once. The sequencing sample was made of peripheral blood. These receptors all stem from a man aged 45-60 years with COVID-19, enrolled during active disease. The CDR3 runs from the conserved cysteine through the conserved F or W. A D gene is named only where the DNA matches it firmly. Not all rows give a size; the values are once, few, many and, for expanded clones, a class.

D gene: TRBD1
clone size: NA
J gene: TRBJ1-2
V gene: TRBV5-1
CDR3 DNA: TGCGCCAGCAGCTTGGCCGAACAGGGGGCTAGTGGCTACACCTTC
CDR3 protein: CASSLAEQGASGYTF

D gene: TRBD2
clone size: NA
J gene: TRBJ2-3
V gene: TRBV7-2
CDR3 DNA: TGTGCCAGCAGCTTAGTGACTAGCGGGAGACAGTATTTT
CDR3 protein: CASSLVTSGRQYF

D gene: NA
clone size: NA
J gene: TRBJ2-1
V gene: TRBV19
CDR3 DNA: TGTGCCAGTAGTATCGAGTTTGAGCAGTTCTTC
CDR3 protein: CASSIEFEQFF

D gene: NA
clone size: once
J gene: TRBJ1-1
V gene: TRBV12-3/TRBV12-4
CDR3 DNA: TGTGCCAGCAGGAGACAGCTGAACACTGAAGCTTTCTTT
CDR3 protein: CASRRQLNTEAFF

D gene: TRBD1
clone size: NA
J gene: TRBJ2-1
V gene: TRBV11-2
CDR3 DNA: TGTGCCAGCAGCTGGGGGACAGGGGGTCTGAATGAGCAGTTCTTC
CDR3 protein: CASSWGTGGLNEQFF

D gene: NA
clone size: NA
J gene: TRBJ2-5
V gene: TRBV27
CDR3 DNA: TGTGCCAGCAGTTCATTCCACCAAGAGACCCAGTACTTC
CDR3 protein: CASSSFHQETQYF

D gene: NA
clone size: NA
J gene: TRBJ1-5
V gene: TRBV2
CDR3 DNA: TGTGCCAGCAGTGAAGTTGCGAATCAGCCCCAGCATTTT
CDR3 protein: CASSEVANQPQHF

D gene: NA
clone size: NA
J gene: TRBJ1-2
V gene: TRBV5-1
CDR3 DNA: TGCGCCAGCAGCTTGGCGAATTCACAGGGAGCCTATGGCTACACCTTC
CDR3 protein: CASSLANSQGAYGYTF

D gene: NA
clone size: NA
J gene: TRBJ2-3
V gene: TRBV29-1
CDR3 DNA: TGCAGCTATACTCGGATGGGGGGGCTGGATACGCAGTATTTT
CDR3 protein: CSYTRMGGLDTQYF

D gene: TRBD2
clone size: NA
J gene: TRBJ2-1
V gene: TRBV24-1
CDR3 DNA: TGTGCCACCAGTGAGTCCCTAGCGGGCGTCTCCTACAATGAGCAGTTCTTC
CDR3 protein: CATSESLAGVSYNEQFF

D gene: NA
clone size: NA
J gene: TRBJ2-2
V gene: TRBV5-1
CDR3 DNA: TGCGCCAGCAGCTTGGGATCCGCAGTCGGGGAGCTGTTTTTT
CDR3 protein: CASSLGSAVGELFF

D gene: TRBD1
clone size: NA
J gene: TRBJ1-1
V gene: TRBV5-4
CDR3 DNA: TGTGCCAGCAGCCCTAAGGCCGGGACAGGGGACACTGAAGCTTTCTTT
CDR3 protein: CASSPKAGTGDTEAFF

D gene: TRBD1
clone size: NA
J gene: TRBJ2-6
V gene: TRBV7-2
CDR3 DNA: TGTGCCAGCAGCCTTACAGGGGGCGCTGGGGCCAACGTCCTGACTTTC
CDR3 protein: CASSLTGGAGANVLTF

D gene: NA
clone size: NA
J gene: TRBJ2-7
V gene: TRBV28
CDR3 DNA: TGTGCCAGCAGTACCGAACGATCAATGCGGTACGAGCAGTACTTC
CDR3 protein: CASSTERSMRYEQYF

D gene: NA
clone size: NA
J gene: TRBJ2-7
V gene: TRBV6-5
CDR3 DNA: TGTGCCAGCAGTTACTCAAAAGGGGATGAAAACGAGCAGTACTTC
CDR3 protein: CASSYSKGDENEQYF

D gene: TRBD2
clone size: NA
J gene: TRBJ2-3
V gene: TRBV7-6
CDR3 DNA: TGTGCCAGCAGCTCCCCGGGACTAGCGGGAGGGCCTAGCACAGATACGCAGTATTTT
CDR3 protein: CASSSPGLAGGPSTDTQYF

D gene: TRBD2
clone size: NA
J gene: TRBJ2-2
V gene: TRBV6-1
CDR3 DNA: TGTGCCAGCAGTGAGGCGGGCGGCGGGAGCTACACCGGGGAGCTGTTTTTT
CDR3 protein: CASSEAGGGSYTGELFF

D gene: TRBD2
clone size: once
J gene: TRBJ2-1
V gene: TRBV19
CDR3 DNA: TGTGCCAGTACCAATTATATACCGGGACTAGCGGGAGAGGGGGCTTACAATGAGCAGTTCTTC
CDR3 protein: CASTNYIPGLAGEGAYNEQFF

D gene: NA
clone size: NA
J gene: TRBJ1-1
V gene: TRBV5-1
CDR3 DNA: TGCGCCAGCAGCTCTGGACTTGGGATAAATGAAGCTTTCTTT
CDR3 protein: CASSSGLGINEAFF

D gene: TRBD2
clone size: once
J gene: TRBJ2-1
V gene: TRBV28
CDR3 DNA: TGTGCCAGCAGCTACCATCGGACTAGCGGGAGTGATGAGCAGTTCTTC
CDR3 protein: CASSYHRTSGSDEQFF

D gene: NA
clone size: NA
J gene: TRBJ2-7
V gene: TRBV28
CDR3 DNA: TGTGCCAGCAGTTTGTCCCCTTACGAGCAGTACTTC
CDR3 protein: CASSLSPYEQYF

D gene: TRBD1
clone size: NA
J gene: TRBJ1-4
V gene: TRBV5-6
CDR3 DNA: TGTGCCAGCAGCTTGGGGGGACAGGGTGAAAAACTGTTTTTT
CDR3 protein: CASSLGGQGEKLFF

D gene: TRBD1
clone size: NA
J gene: TRBJ1-1
V gene: TRBV5-4
CDR3 DNA: TGTGCCAGCAGCCAAACGGGACAGGGGGCCTGGAACACTGAAGCTTTCTTT
CDR3 protein: CASSQTGQGAWNTEAFF

D gene: TRBD2
clone size: few
J gene: TRBJ2-1
V gene: TRBV6-1
CDR3 DNA: TGTGCCAGCAGTGAACTAGCGGACTACAATGAGCAGTTCTTC
CDR3 protein: CASSELADYNEQFF

D gene: NA
clone size: NA
J gene: TRBJ2-1
V gene: TRBV15
CDR3 DNA: TGTGCCACCAGCGGACCACGGCGGGAAGATCAGTTCTTC
CDR3 protein: CATSGPRREDQFF

D gene: TRBD2
clone size: NA
J gene: TRBJ2-3
V gene: TRBV11-3
CDR3 DNA: TGTGCCAGCAGCTTAGGACTAGCGGGAGTAGCGGATACGCAGTATTTT
CDR3 protein: CASSLGLAGVADTQYF

D gene: NA
clone size: NA
J gene: TRBJ1-2
V gene: TRBV27
CDR3 DNA: TGTGCCAGCAGTTTTGCTGGGCCGGGCAGGACAGATGGGGATGGCTACACCTTC
CDR3 protein: CASSFAGPGRTDGDGYTF

D gene: TRBD2
clone size: NA
J gene: TRBJ2-1
V gene: TRBV4-3
CDR3 DNA: TGCGCCAGCAGCCAAGATCAGACTAGCGGGCTGGGCTACAATGAGCAGTTCTTC
CDR3 protein: CASSQDQTSGLGYNEQFF

D gene: NA
clone size: NA
J gene: TRBJ1-5
V gene: TRBV7-6
CDR3 DNA: TGTGCCAGCAGCTTAACAGGCCCCGGTCAGCCCCAGCATTTT
CDR3 protein: CASSLTGPGQPQHF

D gene: NA
clone size: NA
J gene: TRBJ2-1
V gene: TRBV19
CDR3 DNA: TGTGCCAGTAGTTCTGGCGGCAGCTCCTACAATGAGCAGTTCTTC
CDR3 protein: CASSSGGSSYNEQFF

D gene: TRBD1
clone size: NA
J gene: TRBJ2-1
V gene: TRBV18
CDR3 DNA: TGTGCCAGCTCACTCCCCCAGGGGGCTAGCTACAATGAGCAGTTCTTC
CDR3 protein: CASSLPQGASYNEQFF

D gene: NA
clone size: NA
J gene: TRBJ1-1
V gene: TRBV3-1/TRBV3-2
CDR3 DNA: TGTGCCAGCAGCCCGGGTGTGGCTGAAGCTTTCTTT
CDR3 protein: CASSPGVAEAFF

D gene: TRBD1
clone size: NA
J gene: TRBJ1-5
V gene: TRBV7-8
CDR3 DNA: TGTGCCAGCAGTCCCGGGACAGGGTATGCTCAGCCCCAGCATTTT
CDR3 protein: CASSPGTGYAQPQHF

D gene: NA
clone size: NA
J gene: TRBJ1-1
V gene: TRBV2
CDR3 DNA: TGTGCCAGCAGCCCCCAGGTCATGAACACTGAAGCTTTCTTT
CDR3 protein: CASSPQVMNTEAFF

D gene: TRBD2
clone size: NA
J gene: TRBJ2-2
V gene: TRBV5-4
CDR3 DNA: TGTGCCAGCTCGGCGGGACTAGGAACCGGGGAGCTGTTTTTT
CDR3 protein: CASSAGLGTGELFF

D gene: TRBD1
clone size: NA
J gene: TRBJ2-3
V gene: TRBV5-1
CDR3 DNA: TGCGCCAGCAGCTTGGGGACAGGGGGCGGCACAGATACGCAGTATTTT
CDR3 protein: CASSLGTGGGTDTQYF

D gene: NA
clone size: few
J gene: TRBJ2-1
V gene: TRBV25-1
CDR3 DNA: TGTGCCAGCAGTGTTGATAGGGAGCAGCGGTACAATGAGCAGTTCTTC
CDR3 protein: CASSVDREQRYNEQFF

D gene: NA
clone size: NA
J gene: TRBJ2-5
V gene: TRBV5-1
CDR3 DNA: TGCGCCAGCAGCTTGGCCGAGAGCGGAGGAGAGACCCAGTACTTC
CDR3 protein: CASSLAESGGETQYF

D gene: NA
clone size: NA
J gene: TRBJ1-2
V gene: TRBV20-1
CDR3 DNA: TGCAGTGCTAGGGTAGACTATGGCTACACCTTC
CDR3 protein: CSARVDYGYTF

D gene: NA
clone size: NA
J gene: TRBJ1-2
V gene: TRBV6-5
CDR3 DNA: TGTGCCAGCGCTGGACAGCCTAACTATGGCTACACCTTC
CDR3 protein: CASAGQPNYGYTF

D gene: NA
clone size: NA
J gene: TRBJ1-4
V gene: TRBV5-1
CDR3 DNA: TGCGCCAGCAGCCCAACCCTACAGGGTAGTAATGAAAAACTGTTTTTT
CDR3 protein: CASSPTLQGSNEKLFF

D gene: NA
clone size: NA
J gene: TRBJ1-5
V gene: TRBV30
CDR3 DNA: TGTGCCTGTCCTCGGGAGGACGATGGCAATCAGCCCCAGCATTTT
CDR3 protein: CACPREDDGNQPQHF